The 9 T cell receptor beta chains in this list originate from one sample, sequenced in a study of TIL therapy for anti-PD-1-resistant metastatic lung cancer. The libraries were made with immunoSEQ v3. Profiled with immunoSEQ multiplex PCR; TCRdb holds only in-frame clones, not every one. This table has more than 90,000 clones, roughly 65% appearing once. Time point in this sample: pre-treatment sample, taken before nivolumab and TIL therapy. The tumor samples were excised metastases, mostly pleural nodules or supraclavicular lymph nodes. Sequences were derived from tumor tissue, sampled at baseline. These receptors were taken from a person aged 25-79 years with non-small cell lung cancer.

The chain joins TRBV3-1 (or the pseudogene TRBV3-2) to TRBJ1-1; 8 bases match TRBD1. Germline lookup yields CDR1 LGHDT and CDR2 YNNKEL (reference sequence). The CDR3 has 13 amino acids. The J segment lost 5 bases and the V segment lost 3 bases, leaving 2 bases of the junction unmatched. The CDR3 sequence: CASSHQGATEAFF. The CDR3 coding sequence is TGTGCCAGCAGCCATCAGGGGGCAACTGAAGCTTTCTTT.

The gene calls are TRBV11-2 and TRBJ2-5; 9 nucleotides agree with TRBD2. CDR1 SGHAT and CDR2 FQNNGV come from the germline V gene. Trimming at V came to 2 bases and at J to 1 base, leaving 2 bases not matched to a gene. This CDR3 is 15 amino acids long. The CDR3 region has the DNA TGTGCCAGCAGCTTAACTAGCGGGTTCCAAGAGACCCAGTACTTC. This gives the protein CASSLTSGFQETQYF. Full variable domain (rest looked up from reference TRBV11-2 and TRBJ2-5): EAGVAQSPRYKIIEKRQSVAFWCNPISGHATLYWYQQILGQGPKLLIQFQNNGVVDDSQLPKDRFSAERLKGVDSTLKIQPAKLEDSAVYLCASSLTSGFQETQYFGPGTRLLVL.

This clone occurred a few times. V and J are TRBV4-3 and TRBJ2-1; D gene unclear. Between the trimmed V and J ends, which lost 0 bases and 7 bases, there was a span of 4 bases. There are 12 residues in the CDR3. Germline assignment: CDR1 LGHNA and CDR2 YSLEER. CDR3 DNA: TGCGCCAGCAGCCAAGATCTAAATGAGCAGTTCTTC. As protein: CASSQDLNEQFF.

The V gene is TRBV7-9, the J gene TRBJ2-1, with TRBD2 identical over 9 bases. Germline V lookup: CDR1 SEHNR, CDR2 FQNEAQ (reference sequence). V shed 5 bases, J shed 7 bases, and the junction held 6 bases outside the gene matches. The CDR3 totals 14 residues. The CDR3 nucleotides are TGTGCCAGCAGCCCCGGGGGACTAGCAAATGAGCAGTTCTTC. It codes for CASSPGGLANEQFF.

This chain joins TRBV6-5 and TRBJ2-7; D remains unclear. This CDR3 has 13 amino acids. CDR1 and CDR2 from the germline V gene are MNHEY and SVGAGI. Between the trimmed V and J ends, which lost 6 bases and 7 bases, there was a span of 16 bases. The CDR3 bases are TGTGCCAGCAGCCAGGTGATCGGAGAAGAGCAGTACTTC. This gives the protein CASSQVIGEEQYF.

Here the CDR3 DNA reads TGCAGCGTAGCCCGGGACAGGGCGGAGACCCAGTACTTC. Translating it yields CSVARDRAETQYF. The chain joins TRBV29-1 to TRBJ2-5; 9 nucleotides align to TRBD1. Germline V gene sequence: CDR1 SQVTM, CDR2 ANQGSEA. This CDR3 is built from 13 residues. Trimming took 6 bases from V and 5 from J; bases not matched to a gene: 7. Full variable domain (missing parts from reference TRBV29-1 and TRBJ2-5): SAVISQKPSRDICQRGTSLTIQCQVDSQVTMMFWYRQQPGQSLTLIATANQGSEATYESGFVIDKFPISRPNLTFSTLTVSNMSPEDSSIYLCSVARDRAETQYFGPGTRLLVL.

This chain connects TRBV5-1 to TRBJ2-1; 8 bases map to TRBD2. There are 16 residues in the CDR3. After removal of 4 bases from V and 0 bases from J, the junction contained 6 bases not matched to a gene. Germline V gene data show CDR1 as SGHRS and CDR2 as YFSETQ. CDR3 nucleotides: TGCGCCAGCAGCCTAATAGCGGGAAGCTCCTACAATGAGCAGTTCTTC. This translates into CASSLIAGSSYNEQFF.

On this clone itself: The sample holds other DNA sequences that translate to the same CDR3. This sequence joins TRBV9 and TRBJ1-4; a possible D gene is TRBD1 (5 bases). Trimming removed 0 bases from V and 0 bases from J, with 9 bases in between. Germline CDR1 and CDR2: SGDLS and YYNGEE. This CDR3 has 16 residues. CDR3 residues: CASSVGQGATNEKLFF. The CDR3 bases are TGTGCCAGCAGCGTAGGGCAGGGCGCAACTAATGAAAAACTGTTTTTT.

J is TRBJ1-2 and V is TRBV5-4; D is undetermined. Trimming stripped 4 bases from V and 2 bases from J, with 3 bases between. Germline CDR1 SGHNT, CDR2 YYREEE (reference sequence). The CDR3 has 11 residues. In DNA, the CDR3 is TGTGCCAGCAGCGGCAACTATGGCTACACCTTC. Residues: CASSGNYGYTF.